This T cell receptor beta chain appears in the sequencing data of a study of cytomegalovirus exposure and HLA in healthy donors. This CDR3 contains 14 residues. Germline-derived CDR1 and CDR2 are SGHNT and YYREEE (reference sequence). With regard to this clone: No antigen is known for it. A junction boundary mismatches the germline segment, possibly from a read error.

Vbeta (60) and Jbeta (13) primers were used in the PCR. Sequencing was performed with immunoSEQ multiplex PCR; in TCRdb, only in-frame clones are kept and a portion is missing. The data show 100,000 to 150,000 clones, less than 80% seen once. Notes on the study in general: Presence/absence analyses took donor sequencing depth as roughly uniform.

Sequencing used PBMCs. V and J are TRBV5-4 and TRBJ1-5; D is perhaps TRBD1 (5 bases). This TCR was recovered from a man between 40 and 49 years old in good health and CMV-seropositive. CDR3 protein: CASSSGGSNEPQHF. The CDR3 DNA reads TGTGCCAGCAGTTCCGGGGGTTCCAATGAGCCCCAGCATTTT. Complete variable domain (other parts from reference TRBV5-4 and TRBJ1-5): ETGVTQSPTHLIKTRGQQVTLRCSSQSGHNTVSWYQQALGQGPQFIFQYYREEENGRGNFPPRFSGLQFPNYSSELNVNALELDDSALYLCASSSGGSNEPQHFGDGTRLSIL.